This T cell receptor beta chain appears in the sequencing data of a study of blood T cell repertoires in COVID-19. Clones were sequenced by immunoSEQ multiplex PCR, and TCRdb holds only the in-frame ones, with some missing. The top ten clones hold 9.5% to 15% of a sample with roughly 250,000 clones, 82% of them seen once. The germline V gene has CDR1 MNHEY and CDR2 SMNVEV (reference sequence). V gave up 1 base and J gave up 5 bases, with 9 bases separating them. The CDR3 consists of 14 residues. This clonotype was sampled from a woman aged 55-70 years with active or convalescent COVID-19. The chain uses TRBV27 and TRBJ1-5; D unresolved. The material sequenced was peripheral blood. In nucleotides, the CDR3 is TGTGCCAGCAGTTTATTGGCCGGGGATCAGCCCCAGCATTTT. Its protein is CASSLLAGDQPQHF.